What follows are 24 T cell receptor beta chains derived from one specimen sequenced in a study of cytomegalovirus exposure and HLA in healthy donors. The PCR employed 60 Vbeta primers together with 13 Jbeta primers. Libraries were prepared by immunoSEQ multiplex PCR; TCRdb keeps only in-frame clonotypes and omits some of them. This sample has over 200,000 clones, with 70% to 80% found just once. Sequenced input: PBMCs. These TCRs come from a woman aged 55-75 years in good health and CMV-seropositive.

This chain joins TRBV2 and TRBJ2-5, with D tentatively TRBD1 (6 bases). The V end was cut by 5 bases, the J end by 1 base, with 11 bases between. The germline gives CDR1 SNHLY, CDR2 FYNNEI. The length of the CDR3 is 14 residues. The CDR3 coding sequence is TGTGCCAGCAGTCTTTCGACAGGCCAAGAGACCCAGTACTTC. Its protein is CASSLSTGQETQYF.

The chain links TRBV5-4 to TRBJ1-1; TRBD1 matches at 9 bases. From germline, CDR1 is SGHNT and CDR2 YYREEE (reference sequence). This CDR3 comprises 15 residues. Germline trimming cut 3 bases from V and 4 bases from J; bases unmatched to any gene: 7. This CDR3 is CASSSKRQGGTEAFF. In DNA form, the CDR3 reads TGTGCCAGCAGCTCAAAACGACAGGGGGGCACTGAAGCTTTCTTT. The complete variable domain, with remaining parts taken from reference TRBV5-4 and TRBJ1-1, reads ETGVTQSPTHLIKTRGQQVTLRCSSQSGHNTVSWYQQALGQGPQFIFQYYREEENGRGNFPPRFSGLQFPNYSSELNVNALELDDSALYLCASSSKRQGGTEAFFGQGTRLTVV.

The chain recombines TRBV25-1 with TRBJ2-3, with 8 nucleotides matching TRBD1. This CDR3 contains 17 residues. The trim removed 1 base at V and 0 bases at J, leaving 6 bases unmatched. CDR1 is MGHDK, CDR2 SYGVNS, per germline. In DNA form, the CDR3 reads TGTGCCAGCAGTGAATTGATCACAGGGGGAAGCACAGATACGCAGTATTTT. It specifies CASSELITGGSTDTQYF.

The rearrangement uses TRBV4-2 and TRBJ1-2, with 7 bases aligning to TRBD1. This CDR3 comprises 16 residues. Trimming at V came to 1 base and at J to 2 bases, leaving 7 bases not matched to a gene. Germline V gene sequence: CDR1 LGHNA, CDR2 YNFKEQ. The CDR3 DNA sequence: TGTGCCAGCAGCCAAGCCGAAAACAGGGGAAACTATGGCTACACCTTC. Encoded protein: CASSQAENRGNYGYTF.

V and J are TRBV4-2 and TRBJ2-1; D possibly corresponds to TRBD1 (5 bases). This CDR3 has 16 residues. Trimming shortened V by 2 bases and J by 0 bases, and 11 bases separated the two germline ends. Germline values: CDR1 LGHNA, CDR2 YNFKEQ. The CDR3 nucleotides are TGTGCCAGCAGCCAAACCAGGGCCAGCTCCTACAATGAGCAGTTCTTC. It yields the protein CASSQTRASSYNEQFF.

V is TRBV7-9 and J is TRBJ2-7, with 7 nucleotides matching TRBD1. The germline V gene has CDR1 SEHNR and CDR2 FQNEAQ (reference sequence). The CDR3 runs to 15 residues. Unmatched junction bases numbered 11, after V lost 6 bases and J lost 3 bases. CDR3 bases: TGTGCCAGCAGGCCCCCAATCGACAGGGACTACGAGCAGTACTTC. Translating gives CASRPPIDRDYEQYF. The whole variable domain, filled in from reference TRBV7-9 and TRBJ2-7, reads DTGVSQNPRHKITKRGQNVTFRCDPISEHNRLYWYRQTLGQGPEFLTYFQNEAQLEKSRLLSDRFSAERPKGSFSTLEIQRTEQGDSAMYLCASRPPIDRDYEQYFGPGTRLTVT.

The sample holds a few counts of this clone. This chain links TRBV7-6 with TRBJ2-1; a weak D match, TRBD2 (5 bases). This CDR3 has 16 residues. Germline assignment: CDR1 SGHVS and CDR2 FNYEAQ. V lost 1 base and J 5 bases, leaving 15 bases between the germline ends. In DNA form, the CDR3 reads TGTGCCAGCAGCTTAGTCATCAGCGGAGCGAACAATGAGCAGTTCTTC. It encodes CASSLVISGANNEQFF.

The chain couples TRBV4-2 to TRBJ1-6; TRBD1 matches 7 bases. V shed 1 base, J shed 11 bases, and the junction held 5 bases outside the gene matches. The CDR3 totals 14 residues. Germline CDR1 LGHNA, CDR2 YNFKEQ. The DNA for the CDR3 is TGTGCCAGCAGCCAAGGACAGGGAAGGCCACCCCTCCACTTT. It yields the protein CASSQGQGRPPLHF.

The sample holds one count of this clone. The sample has other DNA sequences that encode this CDR3 too. This chain connects TRBV9 to TRBJ1-4, with D possibly matching TRBD1 (6 bases). The germline V gene encodes CDR1 SGDLS and CDR2 YYNGEE. Deletions cut 3 bases from V and 8 bases from J, with 14 bases between. This CDR3 has 14 residues. CDR3: CASSANREGEKLFF. The CDR3, as DNA: TGTGCCAGCAGCGCGAACAGGGAGGGCGAAAAACTGTTTTTT.

The CDR3 coding sequence is TGTGCCAGCAGTTTAATGGACAGGTCCCTCCACTTT. It yields the protein CASSLMDRSLHF. The rearrangement uses TRBV6-6 and TRBJ1-6; 7 bases are shared with TRBD1. This CDR3 is 12 amino acids long. The V segment lost 4 bases and the J segment 14 bases; nucleotides outside the gene matches: 5. Germline values: CDR1 MNHNY, CDR2 SVGAGI (reference sequence).

This rearrangement joins TRBV19 to TRBJ1-5; D gene uncertain. V was clipped by 4 bases and J by 0 bases, with 10 bases between them. Germline V lookup: CDR1 LNHDA, CDR2 SQIVND (reference sequence). This CDR3 has 15 amino acids. CDR3 DNA: TGTGCCAGTAGTAAGGAGGCAAATAGCAATCAGCCCCAGCATTTT. This encodes CASSKEANSNQPQHF.

The chain combines TRBV7-3 with TRBJ2-5; 13 bases align to TRBD2. The CDR3 sequence is 15 residues long. V trimming: 5 bases; J trimming: 5 bases; junction bases outside the gene matches: 5. Germline V gene sequence: CDR1 SGHTA, CDR2 FQGTGA. The CDR3 loop reads CASSQTSGGRETQYF. CDR3 DNA sequence: TGTGCCAGCAGCCAGACTAGCGGGGGGCGGGAGACCCAGTACTTC.

The gene calls are TRBV5-1 and TRBJ2-1; D unresolved. The CDR3 spans 16 residues. Trimming cost V 5 bases and J 0 bases, with 15 bases left between them. Germline values: CDR1 SGHRS, CDR2 YFSETQ. The CDR3 coding sequence is TGCGCCAGCAGGCCCTCTTACGATAGCTCCTACAATGAGCAGTTCTTC. The encoded protein is CASRPSYDSSYNEQFF.

CDR3 in DNA: TGTGCCAGCAGTTTAAACGATGCTCGGGGGCCCCAGCATTTT. It is translated as CASSLNDARGPQHF. The chain employs TRBV28 and TRBJ1-5; the D is unclear. V lost 2 bases, J lost 9 bases, and 14 bases lay in between. Germline CDR1 reads MDHEN; CDR2 reads SYDVKM. The CDR3 has 14 residues.

The gene calls are TRBV5-4 and TRBJ2-1; 8 bases map to TRBD2. The CDR3 covers 16 residues. The junction had 12 bases not matched to a gene; V was cut back by 2 bases and J by 8 bases. Per germline, CDR1 SGHNT and CDR2 YYREEE (reference sequence). The chain's CDR3 is CASSFSGGLASDEQFF. Written as DNA, the CDR3 is TGTGCCAGCAGCTTCTCGGGTGGACTAGCTTCCGATGAGCAGTTCTTC.

This rearrangement joins TRBV29-1 to TRBJ1-1; 8 bases agree with TRBD1. The J segment lost 11 bases and the V segment lost 7 bases, leaving 6 bases of the junction unmatched. Germline CDR1 and CDR2: SQVTM and ANQGSEA. The CDR3 is made up of 10 amino acids. The CDR3 region is CSASTGDAFF. The CDR3 DNA reads TGCAGCGCTTCGACAGGGGATGCTTTCTTT.

J is TRBJ1-3 and V is TRBV5-1, with a tentative D call TRBD1 (5 bases). The germline V and J ends were trimmed by 4 bases and 0 bases, with 14 bases remaining between them. Germline loops: CDR1 SGHRS, CDR2 YFSETQ. The CDR3 covers 16 residues. The CDR3 bases are TGCGCCAGCAGCATCTCAGGGTGGGGCTCTGGAAACACCATATATTTT. Translated: CASSISGWGSGNTIYF.

This clone was recorded a few times. The V gene is TRBV19, the J gene TRBJ1-5, with TRBD1 as a possible D gene (5 bases). This CDR3 has 14 residues. CDR1 is LNHDA and CDR2 is SQIVND in the germline V gene (reference sequence). V lost 10 bases and J lost 2, with 15 bases in between. The CDR3 spells CAIARELGNQPQHF. The CDR3, as DNA: TGTGCCATCGCCAGGGAATTGGGCAATCAGCCCCAGCATTTT.

This chain uses TRBV27 with TRBJ1-3; 10 bases are a match to TRBD1. This CDR3 region has 14 residues. The V gene's germline CDR1 is MNHEY and CDR2 SMNVEV (reference sequence). Germline trimming cut 8 bases from V and 4 bases from J; bases unmatched to any gene: 5. In nucleotides, the CDR3 is TGTGCCAGCTGGGGACAGGGGACAGGAAACACCATATATTTT. Translation gives CASWGQGTGNTIYF.

The chain recombines TRBV6-5 with TRBJ2-2; 10 positions agree with TRBD1. J was trimmed by 14 bases and V by 6 bases; bases with no gene match: 6. Germline V gene data show CDR1 as MNHEY and CDR2 as SVGAGI. This CDR3 has 12 residues. The CDR3 region is CASSPRQGALFF. The DNA for the CDR3 is TGTGCCAGCAGCCCAAGACAGGGGGCACTGTTTTTT.

This clone appeared a single time. The chain recombines TRBV6-5 with TRBJ2-5; 11 bases align to TRBD1. The CDR3 is 16 amino acids. V lost 2 bases to trimming and J lost 11 bases; unmatched junction nucleotides: 13. Germline V gene lookup returns CDR1 MNHEY and CDR2 SVGAGI. The CDR3 here is CASSYGTGGLKGEQYF. The CDR3 DNA follows: TGTGCCAGCAGTTACGGGACAGGGGGTCTTAAGGGGGAGCAGTACTTC.

V is TRBV28 and J is TRBJ1-2, with D perhaps matching TRBD1 (6 bases). CDR3 length: 14 residues. Germline CDR1 reads MDHEN; CDR2 reads SYDVKM. Trimming pared 6 bases from V and 7 bases from J, leaving 18 bases between. This chain's CDR3 is CASSLEGGRFGYTF. In DNA form, the CDR3 reads TGTGCCAGCAGCCTCGAGGGGGGGCGGTTTGGCTACACCTTC.

The chain employs TRBV29-1 and TRBJ1-5, with D perhaps matching TRBD1 (6 bases). Germline CDR1 SQVTM, CDR2 ANQGSEA. Trimming cost V 0 bases and J 1 base, with 7 bases left between them. This CDR3 comprises 14 residues. The CDR3 bases are TGCAGCGTTGAAGATACAGGGAGCAATCAGCCCCAGCATTTT. Translation: CSVEDTGSNQPQHF.

The rearrangement links TRBV7-8 to TRBJ2-1; D possibly corresponds to TRBD2 (6 bases). Germline CDR1 SGHVS, CDR2 FQNEAQ. V was cut by 0 bases and J by 7 bases, with 10 bases left in between. This CDR3 contains 14 residues. In nucleotides, the CDR3 is TGTGCCAGCAGCTTAGCGGGGGGTGGGAATGAGCAGTTCTTC. Protein product: CASSLAGGGNEQFF.